These T cell receptor beta chains were read from a single sample in a study of immune cell composition in non-small cell lung cancer. The protocol was immunoSEQ multiplex PCR, while the TCRdb copy is restricted to in-frame clones and leaves out a portion. The table has a few thousand clones, 70% to 75% seen once. The sample taken for sequencing was non-adjacent lung tissue. Receptors were obtained from a human donor with non-small cell lung cancer. CDR3s include the opening cysteine and the closing phenylalanine or tryptophan. A D gene is named only where the DNA matches it firmly. Size is stated for part of the rows, as once, few or many counts, or as a class when the clone is expanded.

TRBV7-8	TRBJ2-7	TRBD1	-	CASSRGQGAYEQYF	TGTGCTAGCAGCAGGGGACAGGGGGCCTACGAGCAGTACTTC
TRBV28	TRBJ2-1	TRBD2	-	CATGTRAPSSYNEQFF	TGTGCCACTGGGACTAGAGCCCCGAGCTCCTACAATGAGCAGTTCTTC
TRBV28	TRBJ1-1	-	-	CASSLELRFEAFF	TGTGCCAGCAGTTTGGAGTTACGTTTTGAAGCTTTCTTT
TRBV7-6	TRBJ2-5	-	once	CASSSFGETQYF	TGTGCCAGCAGCTCCTTCGGGGAGACCCAGTACTTC
TRBV28	TRBJ2-7	-	-	CASSPFEGLALSYEQYF	TGTGCCAGCAGCCCCTTCGAGGGACTTGCCCTCTCCTACGAGCAGTACTTC
TRBV5-1	TRBJ2-1	-	-	CASSGSRSSYNEQFF	TGCGCCAGCAGCGGCTCGCGGAGCTCCTACAATGAGCAGTTCTTC
TRBV6-5	TRBJ1-4	-	-	CASSPGSTNEKLFF	TGTGCCAGCAGTCCAGGGTCAACTAATGAAAAACTGTTTTTT
TRBV25-1	TRBJ2-1	TRBD2	-	CASSEYIAGASEQFF	TGTGCCAGCAGTGAATATATAGCGGGAGCGAGTGAGCAGTTCTTC
TRBV29-1	TRBJ1-4	TRBD1	-	CSVLRDRGEKLFF	TGCAGCGTTCTAAGGGACAGGGGGGAAAAACTGTTTTTT
TRBV28	TRBJ2-7	TRBD1	-	CASSFGTGAQYEQYF	TGTGCCAGCAGTTTCGGGACAGGGGCGCAGTACGAGCAGTACTTC
TRBV7-8	TRBJ2-3	TRBD2	-	CASSPSGRISDTQYF	TGTGCCAGCAGCCCTAGCGGGAGAATCTCAGATACGCAGTATTTT